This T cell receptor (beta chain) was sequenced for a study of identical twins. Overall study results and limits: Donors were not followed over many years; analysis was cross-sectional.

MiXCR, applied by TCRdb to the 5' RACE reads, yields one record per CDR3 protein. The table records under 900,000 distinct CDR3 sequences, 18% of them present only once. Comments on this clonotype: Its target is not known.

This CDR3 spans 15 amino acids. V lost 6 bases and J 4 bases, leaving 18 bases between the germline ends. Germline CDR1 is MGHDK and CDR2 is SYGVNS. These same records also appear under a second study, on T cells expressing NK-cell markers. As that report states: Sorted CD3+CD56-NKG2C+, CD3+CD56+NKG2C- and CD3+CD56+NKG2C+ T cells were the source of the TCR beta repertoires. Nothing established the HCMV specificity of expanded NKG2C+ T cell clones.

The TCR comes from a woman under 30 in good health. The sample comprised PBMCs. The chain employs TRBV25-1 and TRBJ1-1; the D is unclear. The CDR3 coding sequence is TGTGCCAGCAGGACGGGAGGAGGGCTCAGCACTGAAGCTTTCTTT. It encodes CASRTGGGLSTEAFF.